Below, 19 T cell receptor beta chains from the same sample are listed, as sequenced in a study of cytomegalovirus exposure and HLA in healthy donors. Primers for the PCR totalled 60 Vbeta and 13 Jbeta. Here immunoSEQ multiplex PCR was the method, and the copy in TCRdb shows in-frame clones only, minus some. The sample lists fewer than 120,000 clones, 86% seen once, with around 2% in the top ten. The sequencing sample was made of PBMCs. Receptors originate from a man aged 35-49 years in good health and CMV-seronegative.

V and J are TRBV9 and TRBJ1-4; no definite D call. The germline V and J ends were trimmed by 0 bases and 0 bases, with 9 bases remaining between them. The CDR3 has 16 amino acids. Germline lookup yields CDR1 SGDLS and CDR2 YYNGEE. The CDR3, as DNA: TGTGCCAGCAGCGTAGGGAGGGAAGCAACTAATGAAAAACTGTTTTTT. It encodes CASSVGREATNEKLFF.

The V and J genes are TRBV5-6 and TRBJ2-4; D is possibly TRBD1 (5 bases). Germline V gene lookup returns CDR1 SGHDT and CDR2 YYEEEE. Trimming stripped 1 base from V and 0 bases from J, with 17 bases between. The CDR3 is 18 residues long. CDR3 DNA: TGTGCCAGCAGCTTGACCCCTTGGCAGGGCGTAGCCAAAAACATTCAGTACTTC. This gives the protein CASSLTPWQGVAKNIQYF.

The J gene is TRBJ1-3, the V gene TRBV15; 9 bases line up with TRBD1. In germline, CDR1 is LNHNV, CDR2 YYDKDF (reference sequence). The CDR3 runs 19 residues. The ends lost 1 base at V and 0 bases at J; junction bases unmatched: 10. CDR3 in amino acids: CATSRVALDRGRSGNTIYF. The CDR3 DNA reads as TGTGCCACCAGCAGAGTAGCTTTGGACAGGGGACGCTCTGGAAACACCATATATTTT.

The rearrangement joins TRBV7-9 to TRBJ2-7, with D possibly matching TRBD1 (6 bases). This CDR3 has 15 residues. V gave up 8 bases and J gave up 2 bases, with 19 bases separating them. Germline loops: CDR1 SEHNR, CDR2 FQNEAQ (reference sequence). CDR3 protein: CASQKQQGRTYEQYF. In DNA, the CDR3 is TGTGCCAGCCAAAAACAGCAGGGGAGAACCTACGAGCAGTACTTC.

In this sample, this clone turned up once. The chain joins TRBV6-6 to TRBJ1-3; D is unresolved. Germline V gives CDR1 MNHNY, CDR2 SVGAGI (reference sequence). Trimming removed 3 bases at V and 1 base at J, with 10 bases between. CDR3 length equals 15 residues. CDR3: CASSYSPTSGNTIYF. CDR3 DNA sequence: TGTGCCAGCAGTTATTCACCCACTTCTGGAAACACCATATATTTT.

The chain is built from TRBV9 and TRBJ2-2, with 16 bases matching TRBD2. The CDR3 loop spans 17 amino acids. Germline loops: CDR1 SGDLS, CDR2 YYNGEE. The trim removed 3 bases at V and 4 bases at J, leaving 3 bases unmatched. This CDR3 reads CASSAGTSGGATGELFF. The CDR3 DNA reads TGTGCCAGCAGCGCAGGGACTAGCGGGGGGGCCACCGGGGAGCTGTTTTTT.

The genes are TRBV6-6 and TRBJ1-5; 7 nucleotides match TRBD1. The CDR3 extends over 15 amino acids. V shed 6 bases and J 6 bases; nucleotides not matched to a gene: 11. Germline CDR1 is MNHNY and CDR2 is SVGAGI (reference sequence). The CDR3 DNA reads as TGTGCCAGCAGATCAGACAGGGTTTTTGGTCAGCCCCAGCATTTT. It translates to CASRSDRVFGQPQHF.

V gene TRBV18 combines with J gene TRBJ2-3, with 11 bases lining up with TRBD1. Germline-derived CDR1 and CDR2 are KGHSH and LQKENI. The CDR3 covers 15 residues. V lost 2 bases to trimming and J lost 5 bases; unmatched junction nucleotides: 3. CDR3 residues: CASSPGQGAGDTQYF. CDR3 nucleotides: TGTGCCAGCTCACCAGGACAGGGGGCTGGAGATACGCAGTATTTT.

The V call is TRBV5-1, the J call TRBJ2-7; 10 bases are a match to TRBD1. The length of the CDR3 is 14 residues. The V segment lost 0 bases and the J segment 9 bases; nucleotides outside the gene matches: 6. Germline V CDR1 and CDR2: SGHRS, YFSETQ. The DNA for the CDR3 is TGCGCCAGCAGCTTGGTTGGGACAGGGGACGGGCAGTACTTC. It is translated as CASSLVGTGDGQYF.

V usage is TRBV5-1 and J usage is TRBJ1-2; 11 nucleotides agree with TRBD1. CDR3 length: 15 residues. The V gene end was trimmed by 1 base and the J gene end by 4 bases; junction bases not matched to a gene: 3. CDR1 is SGHRS, CDR2 YFSETQ, per germline. The CDR3 DNA follows: TGCGCCAGCAGCTTGCCCGGGACAGGGGGCTATGGCTACACCTTC. As protein: CASSLPGTGGYGYTF.

The gene calls are TRBV5-6 and TRBJ1-5; 8 bases fit TRBD1. Unmatched junction bases numbered 10, after V lost 7 bases and J lost 4 bases. The CDR3 spans 15 residues. From germline, CDR1 is SGHDT and CDR2 YYEEEE. The CDR3 DNA follows: TGTGCCAGCGGGCGCAGGACAGGGACTAATCAGCCCCAGCATTTT. As protein: CASGRRTGTNQPQHF.

J is TRBJ2-5 and V is TRBV27, with 9 bases that match TRBD2. Germline loops: CDR1 MNHEY, CDR2 SMNVEV (reference sequence). This CDR3 comprises 14 residues. Losses at the gene ends were 3 bases for V and 4 bases for J; bases not matched to a gene: 3. CDR3: CASSLRGGRETQYF. CDR3 coding DNA: TGTGCCAGCAGTTTGCGGGGGGGCCGAGAGACCCAGTACTTC.

The V gene is TRBV7-8, the J gene TRBJ2-6, with D perhaps TRBD1 (5 bases). CDR3 length equals 19 residues. Trimming left V 1 base short and J 0 bases short, with 16 bases between. Germline assignment: CDR1 SGHVS and CDR2 FQNEAQ. The CDR3 is CASSLVDSRPLSGANVLTF. The CDR3 DNA reads TGTGCCAGCAGCTTAGTCGACAGTAGGCCCCTCTCTGGGGCCAACGTCCTGACTTTC.

This chain uses TRBV5-1 with TRBJ2-7, with 7 bases lining up with TRBD1. This CDR3 is 14 amino acids long. Germline trimming cut 5 bases from V and 4 bases from J; bases unmatched to any gene: 9. In germline, CDR1 is SGHRS, CDR2 YFSETQ. The CDR3 DNA reads as TGCGCCAGCAGTTTTGGACAGGACTTTTACGAGCAGTACTTC. Amino acids: CASSFGQDFYEQYF.

The chain carries TRBV29-1 and TRBJ2-3; D might be TRBD2 (5 bases). V was trimmed by 4 bases and J by 3 bases, leaving 8 bases between them. There are 12 residues in the CDR3. CDR1 SQVTM and CDR2 ANQGSEA come from the germline V gene. This CDR3 reads CSVVEDTDTQYF. CDR3 DNA: TGCAGCGTTGTGGAGGATACAGATACGCAGTATTTT.

Only one count was recorded for this clone. The chain couples TRBV1 to TRBJ1-1; the DNA was not compared with TRBD1, the D call given in the table. TRBV1 is labeled a pseudogene. This CDR3 comprises 15 residues. CDR3 bases: TGCACCAGCAGCCGACTGAGGACAGTGAACACTGAAGCTTTCTTT. Translation: CTSSRLRTVNTEAFF.

This chain uses TRBV28 with TRBJ2-3; 9 nucleotides match TRBD2. CDR3 length: 15 amino acids. V shed 2 bases and J 5 bases; nucleotides not matched to a gene: 5. Germline CDR1 is MDHEN and CDR2 is SYDVKM. CDR3: CASSLIAGAQDTQYF. The CDR3 bases are TGTGCCAGCAGTTTAATAGCGGGGGCCCAAGATACGCAGTATTTT.

The rearrangement joins TRBV10-3 to TRBJ1-1, with 9 bases that match TRBD1. V lost 7 bases, J lost 6 bases, and 6 bases stayed unmatched. The CDR3 consists of 13 residues. The germline CDR1 and CDR2 sequences are ENHRY and SYGVKD. The CDR3 protein is CAIMKDRGAEAFF. CDR3 in DNA: TGTGCCATCATGAAGGACAGGGGCGCTGAAGCTTTCTTT.

This chain uses TRBV6-5 with TRBJ1-5; D gene ambiguous. With 0 bases removed from V and 7 bases from J, the gap between germline ends came to 7 bases. The CDR3 extends over 13 amino acids. Germline V CDR1 and CDR2: MNHEY, SVGAGI. CDR3 protein: CASSYSGSQPQHF. CDR3 nucleotides: TGTGCCAGCAGTTACTCGGGGAGCCAGCCCCAGCATTTT.